This TCR beta chain was identified in a study of shared clonotypes between healthy human individuals. General study findings and limits: Shared across several donors were roughly 4.8% of the naive CD4 clonotypes. Sorted-subset sequencing, rarefaction showed, was incomplete despite large depth. Donor clonotype sharing was expected to depend on sequencing depth.

Only one count was recorded for this clone. Its antigen is still unknown. The table came from immunoSEQ multiplex PCR; TCRdb's copy has only in-frame clones and leaves some out. The sample gives over a million clones, approximately 97% of which show up once; roughly 1.2% is in the top ten. The V gene's germline CDR1 is SGHRS and CDR2 YFSETQ. Germline trimming cut 6 bases from V and 9 bases from J; bases unmatched to any gene: 7. The CDR3 totals 13 residues. The clonotype was recovered from a man aged 25-45 years in good health. This rearrangement joins TRBV5-1 to TRBJ2-1, with 9 positions matching TRBD2. The sequenced material came from naive CD4+ T cells sorted from blood. This sample's subset: CD45RA+ positively selected. The CDR3 DNA follows: TGCGCCAGCACCTTAGCGGGAGACGGTGAGCAGTTCTTC. Translating it yields CASTLAGDGEQFF.